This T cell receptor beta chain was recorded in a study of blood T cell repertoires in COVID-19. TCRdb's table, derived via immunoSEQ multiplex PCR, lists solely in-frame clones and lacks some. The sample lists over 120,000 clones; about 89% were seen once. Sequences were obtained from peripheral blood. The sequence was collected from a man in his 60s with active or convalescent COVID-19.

The CDR3 reads CASSIQGGNSPLHF. The CDR3, as DNA: TGTGCCAGTAGTATCCAGGGTGGCAATTCACCCCTCCACTTT. V usage is TRBV19 and J usage is TRBJ1-6; D may be TRBD1 (5 bases). V lost 3 bases to trimming and J lost 7 bases, with 10 bases between them. CDR3 size: 14 residues. Germline loops: CDR1 LNHDA, CDR2 SQIVND (reference sequence). The complete variable domain, with remaining parts taken from reference TRBV19 and TRBJ1-6, reads DGGITQSPKYLFRKEGQNVTLSCEQNLNHDAMYWYRQDPGQGLRLIYYSQIVNDFQKGDIAEGYSVSREKKESFPLTVTSAQKNPTAFYLCASSIQGGNSPLHFGNGTRLTVT.